A single T cell receptor beta chain is shown here with its context. This clonotype counts as medium-sized (0.01 to 0.1%) based on its frequency; no count is recorded. What this receptor recognizes is not known. The CDR3 has 15 amino acids, counting the end cysteine and phenylalanine. Only the protein is on record. In the germline V gene, CDR1 corresponds to WSHSY and CDR2 to SAAADI. This entry comes from a study of CD8 T cells in cerebrospinal fluid in Alzheimer's disease (dated by TCRdb to about 2020). Some background on the complete study: The study assessed CSF T cell clonal expansion with two single-cell approaches: plate-based nested PCR sequencing and droplet-based sequencing. The study tested whether clonally expanded T cells were present in cerebrospinal fluid from healthy elderly individuals and from patients with neurodegenerative disease. In the droplet-based CSF analysis comparing patients with controls, there were roughly nine healthy controls (around 11,000 cells) and roughly nine patients with MCI or Alzheimer's disease (roughly 9,600 cells). The CSF gene-expression analysis, which included patients with Parkinson's disease, covered a total of some 24 samples.

Receptors were amplified or captured by 10x single-cell sequencing. Profiling of CSF cells was done with 10X Genomics single-cell V(D)J and 5' gene-expression libraries. An Illumina NextSeq550 was used to sequence CSF single-cell TCR libraries. The source study handled its data this way. V(D)J reads were aligned to the vdj-GRCh38 alts ensemble 2.0.0 reference and processed with the Cell Ranger vdj pipeline. Clonotypes were defined as cell barcodes sharing the same set of productive CDR3 nucleotide sequences. To link clonality with transcriptional profiles, clonotype information was incorporated into Seurat v3.0 gene-expression metadata. Exclusion was applied to CSF cells with more than 1,800 genes, more than 7,500 UMIs or more than 10% mitochondrial reads. To identify TCRs with known antigen specificity, CDR3-beta sequences were compared against VDJdb. Clone sharing was examined by network analysis using the R package qgraph, in which only TCRs with complete alpha and beta chains were included. With the reads reprocessed by TCRdb, a single entry stands for each CDR3 protein sequence and no DNA is reported. The V and J calls were determined by TCRdb, not by the authors. This sample's table carries fewer than 1,400 distinct CDR3 sequences. The ten largest clones capture roughly a tenth of the sample.

All participants were free of acute infectious disease and in good physical condition. Neurodegeneration in patients was confirmed using biomarkers including neurofilament, amyloid-beta and tau. A live/dead marker was used to sort live CSF cells for droplet-based sequencing. CSF was obtained by lumbar puncture, and immune cells were pelleted by centrifugation at 300g. Each CSF sample was examined for red blood cells, and any sample with blood contamination was excluded. CSF cells were cryopreserved in freezing medium, frozen at -80 degrees C overnight, and then transferred to liquid nitrogen for storage. CSF samples were stored for less than seven months before analysis. The paper's findings and limits, for the study overall: It was cautioned by the authors that a causal link between EBV and Alzheimer's disease is not established by the detection of EBV-specific TCRs in CSF. Compared with controls, patients with MCI or Alzheimer's disease had a higher percentage of their CSF TCRs made up by the single largest clone. The overall clonality comparison included only samples with detectable clones (about eleven healthy, 5 MCI, 5 AD, 6 PD). The EBV-specific clones were neither the most highly expanded clones nor enriched among patients. When data were pooled, 4 of 6 Alzheimer's patients but only 1 of 10 healthy subjects had a highly expanded clone, defined as at least 3% of TCRs.

The sequence was obtained from a human donor with mild cognitive impairment. Sequencing was performed on cerebrospinal fluid. The sequence links TRBV10-2 to TRBJ1-1; the D call from TCRdb, TRBD1, cannot be confirmed without DNA. The CDR3 protein is CASSHQPGGNTEAFF.